Below are 32 T cell receptor beta chains sequenced from a single sample in a study of blood T cell repertoires in COVID-19. The table came from immunoSEQ multiplex PCR; TCRdb's copy has only in-frame clones and leaves some out. The sample records 50,000 to 60,000 clones, around 87% being singletons. Sequencing was carried out using peripheral blood. The source of these receptors is a human donor with active COVID-19. The donor label of this sample is uncertain.

This clone is deemed medium-sized. This rearrangement joins TRBV12-3 or TRBV12-4 to TRBJ2-7; D is possibly TRBD2 (5 bases). The V end was cut by 6 bases, the J end by 3 bases, with 12 bases between. The CDR3 sequence is 13 residues long. CDR3 sequence (DNA): TGTGCCAGCAGCCGCGGGTCCCACTACGAGCAGTACTTC. Translating gives CASSRGSHYEQYF.

This clone was counted a single time. This chain links TRBV3-1 (or the pseudogene TRBV3-2) with TRBJ2-7; the match to TRBD1 covers 9 bases. CDR1 and CDR2 (germline): LGHDT, YNNKEL (reference sequence). Losses at the gene ends were 8 bases for V and 2 bases for J; bases not matched to a gene: 4. The CDR3 is made up of 13 amino acids. The CDR3 sequence is CASSRDRAYEQYF. The CDR3 DNA sequence: TGTGCCAGCTCCCGGGACAGGGCCTACGAGCAGTACTTC.

The J gene is TRBJ2-7, the V gene TRBV5-1, with TRBD1 identical over 11 bases. The CDR3 consists of 14 residues. V dropped 5 bases and J dropped 3; count of bases not matched to a gene: 4. Per the germline V gene, CDR1 is SGHRS and CDR2 is YFSETQ. The CDR3 DNA follows: TGCGCCAGCAGAACCGGGACAGGGGGCTACGAGCAGTACTTC. The encoded protein is CASRTGTGGYEQYF.

This clone was detected only once. The gene calls are TRBV29-1 and TRBJ2-3; D is unresolved. The V end lost 5 bases, the J end lost 0 bases, and 9 bases lay between the germline ends. CDR1 and CDR2 (germline): SQVTM, ANQGSEA. CDR3 length equals 13 residues. For the CDR3, the DNA is TGCAGCGTTCGCGGCGCTAGCACAGATACGCAGTATTTT. It specifies CSVRGASTDTQYF.

The genes are TRBV30 and TRBJ2-7; D perhaps matches TRBD1 (6 bases). V was cut by 0 bases and J by 3 bases, with 9 bases left in between. The CDR3 has 13 residues. Germline loops: CDR1 GTSNPN, CDR2 SVGIG (reference sequence). The CDR3 here is CAWSVPRGYEQYF. In DNA, the CDR3 is TGTGCCTGGAGTGTACCCAGGGGCTACGAGCAGTACTTC.

J is TRBJ2-6 and V is TRBV19, with D possibly matching TRBD2 (7 bases). The CDR3 length is 18 residues. Germline loops: CDR1 LNHDA, CDR2 SQIVND (reference sequence). V lost 5 bases, J lost 1 base, and 18 bases lay in between. The CDR3 DNA sequence: TGTGCCAGTAGTGAGGAGGGGAGGGGGATATCTGGGGCCAACGTCCTGACTTTC. This sequence encodes CASSEEGRGISGANVLTF.

The chain uses TRBV5-4 and TRBJ1-4; D not resolved. The CDR3 sequence is 14 residues long. The V gene lost 0 bases and the J gene lost 3 bases, with 6 bases spanning the gap. Looked up from germline, CDR1 is SGHNT and CDR2 is YYREEE (reference sequence). The CDR3 region is CASSLDGSNEKLFF. DNA for the CDR3: TGTGCCAGCAGCTTGGACGGTTCTAATGAAAAACTGTTTTTT. The full variable domain, its missing parts supplied by reference TRBV5-4 and TRBJ1-4, is ETGVTQSPTHLIKTRGQQVTLRCSSQSGHNTVSWYQQALGQGPQFIFQYYREEENGRGNFPPRFSGLQFPNYSSELNVNALELDDSALYLCASSLDGSNEKLFFGSGTQLSVL.

The chain uses TRBV2 and TRBJ1-1; the match to TRBD1 covers 12 bases. This CDR3 comprises 13 residues. V was pared by 7 bases and J by 4 bases, with 1 base of the junction left unmatched. Germline V lookup: CDR1 SNHLY, CDR2 FYNNEI. The CDR3 protein is CASTGQGATEAFF. The DNA of the CDR3 is TGTGCCAGCACGGGACAGGGGGCCACTGAAGCTTTCTTT. Together with reference TRBV2 and TRBJ1-1, the CDR3 gives the full variable domain: EPEVTQTPSHQVTQMGQEVILRCVPISNHLYFYWYRQILGQKVEFLVSFYNNEISEKSEIFDDQFSVERPDGSNFTLKIRSTKLEDSAMYFCASTGQGATEAFFGQGTRLTVV.

The J gene is TRBJ1-5, the V gene TRBV7-8; D remains ambiguous. Germline V gene sequence: CDR1 SGHVS, CDR2 FQNEAQ. V was cut by 4 bases and J by 2 bases, with 6 bases left in between. The length of the CDR3 is 13 residues. The CDR3 DNA reads as TGTGCCAGCAGCTCCGGGGGCAATCAGCCCCAGCATTTT. It encodes CASSSGGNQPQHF.

The chain is built from TRBV5-1 and TRBJ1-2, with 7 bases matching TRBD1. V lost 4 bases and J lost 1; bases outside the gene matches: 19. Germline V lookup: CDR1 SGHRS, CDR2 YFSETQ. This CDR3 contains 19 residues. CDR3: CASSLRSGTAKSHNYGYTF. The CDR3 DNA reads as TGCGCCAGCAGCCTAAGGTCCGGGACAGCCAAATCCCATAACTATGGCTACACCTTC.

The chain uses TRBV2 and TRBJ1-1; 7 positions agree with TRBD1. With V trimmed by 7 bases and J by 5 bases, 13 bases remained unmatched. The CDR3 is made up of 15 amino acids. In germline, CDR1 is SNHLY, CDR2 FYNNEI. Here the CDR3 DNA reads TGTGCCAGCAAATGGGAGACAGGGACGTATACTGAAGCTTTCTTT. Translating it yields CASKWETGTYTEAFF.

The chain recombines TRBV15 with TRBJ1-6; 9 nucleotides agree with TRBD1. The germline V gene encodes CDR1 LNHNV and CDR2 YYDKDF (reference sequence). The CDR3 totals 15 residues. V dropped 0 bases and J dropped 9; count of bases not matched to a gene: 3. The DNA of the CDR3 is TGTGCCACCAGCAGAGATGGGACAGGGTCTTCACCCCTCCACTTT. Its protein product is CATSRDGTGSSPLHF.

The chain uses TRBV12-3 or TRBV12-4 and TRBJ1-2; the D gene is possibly TRBD1 (6 bases). CDR3 length equals 13 residues. Trimming cost V 6 bases and J 3 bases, with 11 bases left between them. CDR3 sequence (DNA): TGTGCCAGCAGCCCACAGGGATACTATGGCTACACCTTC. Amino acid sequence: CASSPQGYYGYTF.

This chain joins TRBV5-1 and TRBJ2-6; 15 positions match TRBD2. Trimming removed 4 bases from V and 3 bases from J; junction bases left unmatched: 14. The CDR3 sequence is 21 residues long. The germline V gene has CDR1 SGHRS and CDR2 YFSETQ. In DNA, the CDR3 is TGCGCCAGCAGCCGCGGGACTAGCGGGAGGTCGAGGGTCGGTGGGGCCAACGTCCTGACTTTC. It translates to CASSRGTSGRSRVGGANVLTF.

The chain employs TRBV11-3 and TRBJ1-2; possible D gene TRBD1, 5 bases. V lost 3 bases and J lost 0, with 11 bases in between. There are 15 residues in the CDR3. CDR1 is SGHNT and CDR2 is YENEEA in the germline V gene. The CDR3: CASSLSQGANYGYTF. The DNA of the CDR3 is TGTGCCAGCAGCTTGTCCCAGGGCGCTAACTATGGCTACACCTTC.

This chain links TRBV9 with TRBJ2-1, with 7 bases identical to TRBD2. CDR1 and CDR2 (germline): SGDLS, YYNGEE. J was trimmed by 3 bases and V by 3 bases; bases with no gene match: 12. The CDR3 consists of 17 residues. CDR3 loop: CASSAGLAGDGYNEQFF. The DNA for the CDR3 is TGTGCCAGCAGCGCGGGGTTGGCGGGAGATGGCTACAATGAGCAGTTCTTC. Supplemented by reference TRBV9 and TRBJ2-1, the full variable domain reads DSGVTQTPKHLITATGQRVTLRCSPRSGDLSVYWYQQSLDQGLQFLIQYYNGEERAKGNILERFSAQQFPDLHSELNLSSLELGDSALYFCASSAGLAGDGYNEQFFGPGTRLTVL.

The table lists this clone with a count of one. V and J are TRBV28 and TRBJ2-5; TRBD1 might be the D (5 bases). The V end was cut by 6 bases, the J end by 5 bases, with 10 bases between. The CDR3 is 12 residues long. CDR1 is MDHEN, CDR2 SYDVKM, per germline. The CDR3 sequence is CASSDYRETQYF. The CDR3 DNA reads TGTGCCAGCAGCGATTACAGGGAGACCCAGTACTTC.

This chain connects TRBV3-1 (or the pseudogene TRBV3-2) to TRBJ2-7; 9 bases are a match to TRBD1. With V trimmed by 5 bases and J by 4 bases, 6 bases remained unmatched. Germline loops: CDR1 LGHDT, CDR2 YNNKEL (reference sequence). CDR3 length: 14 residues. The CDR3 region has the DNA TGTGCCAGCAGCGGTACAGGGGGCTGGTACGAGCAGTACTTC. It is translated as CASSGTGGWYEQYF.

The chain uses TRBV2 and TRBJ1-1; 12 bases agree with TRBD1. CDR1 SNHLY and CDR2 FYNNEI come from the germline V gene. The ends lost 5 bases at V and 4 bases at J; junction bases unmatched: 14. This CDR3 has 18 amino acids. The CDR3 nucleotides read TGTGCCAGCAGTCGACGTGACCCGGGACAGGGGGCTGTCACTGAAGCTTTCTTT. It translates to CASSRRDPGQGAVTEAFF.

V and J are TRBV5-4 and TRBJ2-1, with 9 bases lining up with TRBD2. With 4 bases clipped from V and 10 bases from J, the junction kept 9 bases outside the gene matches. Germline values: CDR1 SGHNT, CDR2 YYREEE (reference sequence). The CDR3 sequence is 14 residues long. In DNA, the CDR3 is TGTGCCAGCAGCCCCCCCGCGGGAGGGGTAGAGCAGTTCTTC. The encoded protein is CASSPPAGGVEQFF.

The rearrangement uses TRBV19 and TRBJ2-5; no clear D. Trimming removed 4 bases at V and 1 base at J, with 16 bases between. The CDR3 extends over 16 amino acids. Germline CDR1 reads LNHDA; CDR2 reads SQIVND (reference sequence). The DNA of the CDR3 is TGTGCCAGTAGTACCCGCCATAGTAGCCCCCAAGAGACCCAGTACTTC. Translating gives CASSTRHSSPQETQYF.

The J gene is TRBJ2-2, the V gene TRBV6-5; 9 bases match TRBD1. The CDR3 sequence is 14 residues long. The J segment lost 6 bases and the V segment lost 6 bases, leaving 5 bases of the junction unmatched. Per the germline V gene, CDR1 is MNHEY and CDR2 is SVGAGI. The CDR3 loop is CASRKQGAPGELFF. DNA for the CDR3: TGTGCCAGCAGGAAACAGGGGGCCCCCGGGGAGCTGTTTTTT.

A single count supports this clone. This chain connects TRBV19 to TRBJ2-2; TRBD1 aligns across 10 bases. Germline CDR1 and CDR2: LNHDA and SQIVND (reference sequence). The CDR3 contains 21 residues. After removal of 6 bases from V and 0 bases from J, the junction contained 19 bases not matched to a gene. CDR3 in amino acids: CASRPLGGGQGPRANTGELFF. DNA for the CDR3: TGTGCCAGTAGACCTCTGGGGGGGGGACAGGGGCCCCGCGCGAACACCGGGGAGCTGTTTTTT.

The chain is built from TRBV18 and TRBJ2-5; possibly TRBD1 for D (5 bases). This CDR3 has 18 residues. The V end was cut by 4 bases, the J end by 3 bases, with 24 bases between. The V gene's germline CDR1 is KGHSH and CDR2 LQKENI. CDR3 loop: CASSLNVIAGILEETQYF. CDR3 nucleotides: TGTGCCAGCTCACTAAACGTGATAGCAGGGATATTAGAAGAGACCCAGTACTTC.

The V call is TRBV3-1 (or the pseudogene TRBV3-2), the J call TRBJ1-1; 8 bases line up with TRBD1. The junction had 6 bases not matched to a gene; V was cut back by 2 bases and J by 7 bases. Germline V gives CDR1 LGHDT, CDR2 YNNKEL (reference sequence). The CDR3 loop spans 14 amino acids. CDR3 nucleotide sequence: TGTGCCAGCAGCCAACGACAGGGGACTGGTGAAGCTTTCTTT. The encoded protein is CASSQRQGTGEAFF.

V is TRBV2 and J is TRBJ1-2; D is uncertain. Trimming shortened V by 3 bases and J by 0 bases, and 11 bases separated the two germline ends. The CDR3 has 15 residues. Per the germline V gene, CDR1 is SNHLY and CDR2 is FYNNEI. The CDR3 protein is CASSDLGTANYGYTF. The CDR3 DNA reads TGTGCCAGCAGTGATTTAGGTACAGCTAACTATGGCTACACCTTC.

The chain combines TRBV7-9 with TRBJ2-7, with TRBD1 matching 10 bases. This CDR3 has 15 amino acids. Germline lookup yields CDR1 SEHNR and CDR2 FQNEAQ (reference sequence). Unmatched junction bases numbered 4, after V lost 5 bases and J lost 0 bases. The CDR3 DNA reads as TGTGCCAGCAGCCGGGGGACAGGGGCCTCCTACGAGCAGTACTTC. The encoded protein is CASSRGTGASYEQYF.

The chain couples TRBV15 to TRBJ1-6, with unresolved D. Germline assignment: CDR1 LNHNV and CDR2 YYDKDF (reference sequence). This CDR3 comprises 18 residues. The V end lost 0 bases, the J end lost 0 bases, and 12 bases lay between the germline ends. The DNA for the CDR3 is TGTGCCACCAGCAGAGAACCAGGCAAAAGCTCCTATAATTCACCCCTCCACTTT. This codes for CATSREPGKSSYNSPLHF.

The chain is built from TRBV6-6 and TRBJ2-7; 8 nucleotides align to TRBD2. CDR3 length: 14 amino acids. Trimming cost V 7 bases and J 6 bases; bases outside gene matches: 11. Germline assignment: CDR1 MNHNY and CDR2 SVGAGI (reference sequence). CDR3 DNA sequence: TGTGCCAGCACTTCGGGGGGGCTTCGAGTCGAGCAGTACTTC. This sequence encodes CASTSGGLRVEQYF.

This clone was observed a few times. The rearrangement links TRBV9 to TRBJ1-1; a weak D match, TRBD1 (5 bases). Germline CDR1 and CDR2: SGDLS and YYNGEE. This CDR3 contains 14 residues. V lost 4 bases and J 2 bases, leaving 12 bases between the germline ends. Here the CDR3 reads CASSPPRTNTEAFF. The CDR3 coding sequence is TGTGCCAGCAGCCCCCCGAGGACAAACACTGAAGCTTTCTTT. The variable domain in full, completed from reference TRBV9 and TRBJ1-1, reads DSGVTQTPKHLITATGQRVTLRCSPRSGDLSVYWYQQSLDQGLQFLIQYYNGEERAKGNILERFSAQQFPDLHSELNLSSLELGDSALYFCASSPPRTNTEAFFGQGTRLTVV.

The V call is TRBV28, the J call TRBJ2-5, with D possibly TRBD2 on 7 matching bases. Trimming pared 8 bases from V and 5 bases from J, leaving 18 bases between. The CDR3 extends over 14 amino acids. Germline CDR1 reads MDHEN; CDR2 reads SYDVKM. CDR3 nucleotide sequence: TGTGCCAGCCGAAGGGGGGGTTTGCAGGAGACCCAGTACTTC. Its protein product is CASRRGGLQETQYF.

The chain employs TRBV9 and TRBJ1-2; the D gene is possibly TRBD1 (5 bases). V shed 0 bases and J shed 7 bases, with 13 bases lying between them. Germline CDR1 reads SGDLS; CDR2 reads YYNGEE. The CDR3 length is 14 residues. The CDR3 spells CASSVEAQGLGYTF. The CDR3 DNA reads as TGTGCCAGCAGCGTAGAGGCGCAGGGACTTGGCTACACCTTC.